These 24 T cell receptor beta chains came from one sample sequenced in a study of blood T cell repertoires in COVID-19. The table came from immunoSEQ multiplex PCR; TCRdb's copy has only in-frame clones and leaves some out. The sample yields approximately 140,000 clones, 84% seen once. Sequenced material: peripheral blood. The receptors were gathered from a woman of 80 years or more with acute or convalescent COVID-19.

The gene calls are TRBV29-1 and TRBJ1-1, with D tentatively TRBD1 (5 bases). The germline gives CDR1 SQVTM, CDR2 ANQGSEA. Trimming pared 2 bases from V and 3 bases from J, leaving 10 bases between. This CDR3 has 13 amino acids. CDR3 nucleotide sequence: TGCAGCGTTGAATTAGGACACTACACTGAAGCTTTCTTT. This sequence encodes CSVELGHYTEAFF.

This sequence joins TRBV7-2 and TRBJ2-1; the match to TRBD2 covers 11 bases. This CDR3 is 14 amino acids long. Germline V lookup: CDR1 SGHTA, CDR2 FQGNSA. V lost 7 bases and J lost 2; bases outside the gene matches: 1. In nucleotides, the CDR3 is TGTGCCAGCACACTAGCGGGGGCCTACAATGAGCAGTTCTTC. Translated, it gives CASTLAGAYNEQFF. Full variable domain (outside the CDR3, taken from reference TRBV7-2 and TRBJ2-1): GAGVSQSPSNKVTEKGKDVELRCDPISGHTALYWYRQSLGQGLEFLIYFQGNSAPDKSGLPSDRFSAERTGGSVSTLTIQRTQQEDSAVYLCASTLAGAYNEQFFGPGTRLTVL.

The chain links TRBV5-1 to TRBJ2-1, with 9 positions matching TRBD2. Germline loops: CDR1 SGHRS, CDR2 YFSETQ. V was pared by 0 bases and J by 4 bases, with 8 bases of the junction left unmatched. The CDR3 is made up of 17 amino acids. The CDR3 DNA sequence: TGCGCCAGCAGCTTGGTCGGTAGCGGGGGATATTACAATGAGCAGTTCTTC. It specifies CASSLVGSGGYYNEQFF.

The chain links TRBV7-9 to TRBJ1-6; TRBD1 agrees at 8 bases. This CDR3 spans 16 amino acids. The V and J ends lost 5 bases and 7 bases, in that order; junction bases with no gene match: 10. The germline gives CDR1 SEHNR, CDR2 FQNEAQ (reference sequence). CDR3: CASSNGQGFWNSPLHF. Written as DNA, the CDR3 is TGTGCCAGCAGCAATGGACAGGGCTTTTGGAATTCACCCCTCCACTTT.

V usage is TRBV2 and J usage is TRBJ2-3; 13 positions match TRBD2. The CDR3 runs 17 residues. Germline V lookup: CDR1 SNHLY, CDR2 FYNNEI. Unmatched junction bases numbered 7, after V lost 6 bases and J lost 1 base. CDR3 sequence (DNA): TGTGCCAGCAGGAGGGGACTAGCGGGATCCGGCACAGATACGCAGTATTTT. Encoded protein: CASRRGLAGSGTDTQYF.

This chain uses TRBV5-6 with TRBJ1-1; TRBD1 matches at 10 bases. The CDR3 has 14 amino acids. J lost 3 bases, V lost 4 bases, and 3 bases had no gene match. Germline values: CDR1 SGHDT, CDR2 YYEEEE. The CDR3 region is CASSVGQGDTEAFF. The CDR3 coding sequence is TGTGCCAGCAGCGTCGGACAGGGGGACACTGAAGCTTTCTTT.

The chain is built from TRBV18 and TRBJ1-5, with 7 nucleotides matching TRBD1. Per the germline V gene, CDR1 is KGHSH and CDR2 is LQKENI. Trimming cost V 2 bases and J 4 bases; bases outside gene matches: 5. This CDR3 region has 15 residues. Here the CDR3 reads CASSPGTEINQPQHF. CDR3 sequence (DNA): TGTGCCAGCTCACCAGGGACAGAAATTAATCAGCCCCAGCATTTT. Supplemented by reference TRBV18 and TRBJ1-5, the full variable domain reads NAGVMQNPRHLVRRRGQEARLRCSPMKGHSHVYWYRQLPEEGLKFMVYLQKENIIDESGMPKERFSAEFPKEGPSILRIQQVVRGDSAAYFCASSPGTEINQPQHFGDGTRLSIL.

The chain recombines TRBV11-3 with TRBJ2-1; 9 bases are shared with TRBD2. The CDR3 length is 17 residues. CDR1 SGHNT and CDR2 YENEEA come from the germline V gene. J lost 2 bases, V lost 2 bases, and 7 bases had no gene match. The CDR3 loop is CASSLRGTSRTYNEQFF. In DNA form, the CDR3 reads TGTGCCAGCAGCTTAAGGGGGACTAGCCGGACCTACAATGAGCAGTTCTTC.

The chain links TRBV4-1 to TRBJ2-7; maybe TRBD2 (6 bases). Germline V lookup: CDR1 MGHRA, CDR2 YSYEKL. Trimming took off 4 bases at V and 2 bases at J, with 12 bases between the two ends. This CDR3 region has 14 residues. CDR3 nucleotide sequence: TGCGCCAGCAGCCCCGGGACGGGGGCCTACGAGCAGTACTTC. It translates to CASSPGTGAYEQYF.

The chain is built from TRBV7-2 and TRBJ1-2, with 7 bases fitting TRBD1. V dropped 6 bases and J dropped 4; count of bases not matched to a gene: 5. Germline V gene data show CDR1 as SGHTA and CDR2 as FQGNSA. CDR3 length equals 13 residues. CDR3 nucleotides: TGTGCCAGCAGGCCGGGACAGTTCTATGGCTACACCTTC. Amino acids: CASRPGQFYGYTF.

The CDR3 spells CASSSLRGGSSGNTIYF. The CDR3 region has the DNA TGCGCCAGCAGCTCGCTTAGGGGGGGTTCCTCTGGAAACACCATATATTTT. The chain carries TRBV5-1 and TRBJ1-3; perhaps TRBD1 as D (6 bases). Trimming pared 3 bases from V and 0 bases from J, leaving 16 bases between. Germline V lookup: CDR1 SGHRS, CDR2 YFSETQ. The CDR3 loop spans 17 amino acids.

CDR3 residues: CAWSKGTGAASGNTIYF. The CDR3 nucleotides read TGTGCCTGGAGTAAAGGTACAGGGGCCGCCTCTGGAAACACCATATATTTT. The rearrangement links TRBV30 to TRBJ1-3, with 7 bases identical to TRBD1. CDR3 length: 17 amino acids. The V and J ends lost 2 bases and 0 bases, in that order; junction bases with no gene match: 10. CDR1 and CDR2 from the germline V gene are GTSNPN and SVGIG (reference sequence).

This sequence joins TRBV23-1 and TRBJ2-1; 8 bases agree with TRBD2. Being an ORF, TRBV23-1 has a function that is uncertain. J was trimmed by 5 bases and V by 6 bases; bases with no gene match: 9. The CDR3 is made up of 15 amino acids. CDR3 sequence (DNA): TGCGCCAGCAGCCAGGTTCGGCGGGAGGACAATGAGCAGTTCTTC. Amino acid sequence: CASSQVRREDNEQFF.

The chain links TRBV4-3 to TRBJ2-1, with D possibly TRBD2 on 6 matching bases. This CDR3 is built from 17 residues. Trimming took 2 bases from V and 7 from J, leaving 21 bases between them. Germline V lookup: CDR1 LGHNA, CDR2 YSLEER. CDR3 coding DNA: TGCGCCAGCAGCCAAAAAAACCCACGTCTCGGGAGTAATGAGCAGTTCTTC. The encoded protein is CASSQKNPRLGSNEQFF.

The table lists this clone with a few counts. The chain joins TRBV10-1 to TRBJ2-1; a weak D match, TRBD2 (5 bases). Germline values: CDR1 WNHNN, CDR2 SYGVQD (reference sequence). Between the trimmed V and J ends, which lost 0 bases and 7 bases, there was a span of 13 bases. The CDR3 consists of 15 residues. The CDR3 sequence is CASSESPGVWNEQFF. For the CDR3, the DNA is TGCGCCAGCAGTGAGTCCCCCGGGGTTTGGAATGAGCAGTTCTTC.

This clone has a single count. The chain combines TRBV3-1 (or the pseudogene TRBV3-2) with TRBJ1-1; D is perhaps TRBD1 (5 bases). V lost 1 base and J lost 3, with 15 bases in between. Germline CDR1 is LGHDT and CDR2 is YNNKEL (reference sequence). The length of the CDR3 is 16 residues. CDR3 protein: CASSQGGGVVDTEAFF. CDR3 sequence (DNA): TGTGCCAGCAGCCAAGGGGGAGGGGTTGTGGACACTGAAGCTTTCTTT.

This rearrangement joins TRBV5-6 to TRBJ1-6; no firm D call. Per germline, CDR1 SGHDT and CDR2 YYEEEE. The V gene lost 1 base and the J gene lost 9 bases, with 11 bases spanning the gap. The CDR3 loop spans 14 amino acids. The CDR3 loop is CASSLSVGVSPLHF. CDR3 DNA sequence: TGTGCCAGCAGCTTGAGTGTCGGGGTTTCACCCCTCCACTTT.

The CDR3, as DNA: TGCGCCAGCAGTGACCGCCAGGGGAATTTTTATGGCTACACCTTC. This gives the protein CASSDRQGNFYGYTF. This sequence joins TRBV10-2 and TRBJ1-2, with TRBD1 as a possible D gene (6 bases). The ends were cut back, 3 bases at V and 5 bases at J, with 16 bases in the middle. Germline loops: CDR1 WSHSY, CDR2 SAAADI. This CDR3 spans 15 amino acids.

This sequence joins TRBV18 and TRBJ2-7, with a possible D match to TRBD1 (6 bases). V lost 0 bases to trimming and J lost 6 bases, with 9 bases between them. This CDR3 contains 13 residues. The germline CDR1 and CDR2 sequences are KGHSH and LQKENI. This CDR3 is CASSPPTGSEQYF. The CDR3 DNA reads as TGTGCCAGCTCACCACCGACAGGCTCCGAGCAGTACTTC.

The rearrangement links TRBV10-3 to TRBJ2-7; 8 bases fit TRBD2. The germline gives CDR1 ENHRY, CDR2 SYGVKD. The CDR3 spans 16 residues. Germline trimming cut 2 bases from V and 1 base from J; bases unmatched to any gene: 7. Written as DNA, the CDR3 is TGTGCCATCAGTGAGGACGGGAGGGCCAGGTCCTACGAGCAGTACTTC. As protein: CAISEDGRARSYEQYF.

The genes are TRBV7-9 and TRBJ2-3; 14 bases match TRBD2. The junction had 11 bases not matched to a gene; V was cut back by 5 bases and J by 4 bases. The germline V gene has CDR1 SEHNR and CDR2 FQNEAQ (reference sequence). The CDR3 runs 18 residues. The CDR3 reads CASSPSPGLAGVADTQYF. In nucleotides, the CDR3 is TGTGCCAGCAGCCCATCTCCGGGACTAGCGGGAGTAGCAGATACGCAGTATTTT. Variable domain in full (rest from reference TRBV7-9 and TRBJ2-3): DTGVSQNPRHKITKRGQNVTFRCDPISEHNRLYWYRQTLGQGPEFLTYFQNEAQLEKSRLLSDRFSAERPKGSFSTLEIQRTEQGDSAMYLCASSPSPGLAGVADTQYFGPGTRLTVL.

The V and J genes are TRBV6-5 and TRBJ2-6; D not resolved. The CDR3 is 13 residues long. V was cut by 5 bases and J by 2 bases, with 4 bases left in between. Germline-derived CDR1 and CDR2 are MNHEY and SVGAGI. CDR3 loop: CASSPAGANVLTF. The DNA for the CDR3 is TGTGCCAGCAGTCCCGCTGGGGCCAACGTCCTGACTTTC.

CDR3 protein: CASSQRGGPYNSPLHF. The CDR3 DNA reads as TGTGCCAGCAGCCAAAGGGGTGGCCCCTATAATTCACCCCTCCACTTT. The chain has TRBV14 and TRBJ1-6; tentative D call: TRBD1 (5 bases). The CDR3 covers 16 residues. Germline CDR1 SGHDN, CDR2 FVKESK. Trimming removed 2 bases at V and 2 bases at J, with 10 bases between.

The chain joins TRBV3-1 (or the pseudogene TRBV3-2) to TRBJ1-1, with D perhaps TRBD1 (6 bases). Trimming cost V 1 base and J 7 bases, with 13 bases left between them. This CDR3 comprises 14 residues. The germline V gene encodes CDR1 LGHDT and CDR2 YNNKEL (reference sequence). DNA of the CDR3: TGTGCCAGCAGCCAAGGGTTCGCGGACAGTGAAGCTTTCTTT. Protein product: CASSQGFADSEAFF.